The 21 T cell receptor beta chains below were found in one sample sequenced in a study of T cell responses to AZD1222 COVID-19 vaccine. Sequenced by immunoSEQ multiplex PCR; TCRdb stores in-frame clones only, minus some. The repertoire holds approximately 56,000 clones, with approximately 83% as singletons. This specimen consisted of peripheral blood, obtained on day 0 of AZD1222 vaccination. These receptors were collected from an adult in good health.

The chain joins TRBV27 to TRBJ1-2; D is unclear. V was clipped by 4 bases and J by 5 bases, with 17 bases between them. Germline V gives CDR1 MNHEY, CDR2 SMNVEV (reference sequence). The CDR3 has 15 residues. This CDR3 is CASSSLGRASYGYTF. CDR3 DNA: TGTGCCAGCAGTTCCCTCGGGAGGGCATCATATGGCTACACCTTC.

The rearrangement joins TRBV7-2 to TRBJ2-2, with 8 bases that match TRBD2. Germline CDR1 reads SGHTA; CDR2 reads FQGNSA. With 7 bases clipped from V and 5 bases from J, the junction kept 12 bases outside the gene matches. The CDR3 runs to 16 residues. CDR3 loop: CASTPGGRGVTGELFF. The DNA for the CDR3 is TGTGCCAGCACCCCGGGGGGGCGGGGGGTAACCGGGGAGCTGTTTTTT.

This chain links TRBV19 with TRBJ1-1, with D tentatively TRBD1 (6 bases). The CDR3 has 13 residues. CDR1 is LNHDA and CDR2 is SQIVND in the germline V gene (reference sequence). The germline V and J ends were trimmed by 3 bases and 5 bases, with 10 bases remaining between them. CDR3 coding DNA: TGTGCCAGTAGTATGGCAGGGGAGACTGAAGCTTTCTTT. As protein: CASSMAGETEAFF.

The V call is TRBV4-1, the J call TRBJ2-7, with D maybe TRBD2 (7 bases). V lost 0 bases and J lost 0, with 15 bases in between. The germline V gene has CDR1 MGHRA and CDR2 YSYEKL. The CDR3 is 17 residues long. The CDR3 nucleotides read TGCGCCAGCAGCCAAGATACGGGGGGCTGGAGCTCCTACGAGCAGTACTTC. Translated: CASSQDTGGWSSYEQYF.

The chain carries TRBV9 and TRBJ1-6; TRBD1 matches at 10 bases. Trimming cost V 4 bases and J 12 bases; bases outside gene matches: 7. The CDR3 sequence is 14 residues long. Germline loops: CDR1 SGDLS, CDR2 YYNGEE. The CDR3 DNA follows: TGTGCCAGCAGCCAGGACAGGGGGGTGAGACCCCTCCACTTT. Translation: CASSQDRGVRPLHF.

This rearrangement joins TRBV11-3 to TRBJ2-2, with D possibly matching TRBD1 (6 bases). The germline CDR1 and CDR2 sequences are SGHNT and YENEEA. V lost 1 base and J 5 bases, leaving 8 bases between the germline ends. CDR3 length equals 14 residues. The CDR3 sequence: CASSLGTETGELFF. CDR3 nucleotides: TGTGCCAGCAGCTTAGGGACAGAGACCGGGGAGCTGTTTTTT.

In DNA, the CDR3 is TGTGCCAGCAGTAGGGGAGGGGGCACTGAAGCTTTCTTT. It translates to CASSRGGGTEAFF. The rearrangement uses TRBV6-5 and TRBJ1-1, with a possible D match to TRBD1 (6 bases). The germline gives CDR1 MNHEY, CDR2 SVGAGI. V lost 5 bases and J 4 bases, leaving 11 bases between the germline ends. The CDR3 extends over 13 amino acids.

This clone showed up just a few times. The rearrangement uses TRBV28 and TRBJ1-5; D gene unclear. Germline V gene lookup returns CDR1 MDHEN and CDR2 SYDVKM. The CDR3 is 16 amino acids. Trimming cost V 3 bases and J 2 bases, with 14 bases left between them. The CDR3 loop is CASSFWGNGGNQPQHF. The CDR3 DNA follows: TGTGCCAGCAGTTTTTGGGGAAATGGGGGCAATCAGCCCCAGCATTTT.

The chain recombines TRBV11-2 with TRBJ2-3; either TRBD1 or TRBD2 may supply D (6 bases each). V was cut by 1 base and J by 1 base, with 18 bases left in between. Germline CDR1 SGHAT, CDR2 FQNNGV. This CDR3 is 18 amino acids long. As DNA, the CDR3 is TGTGCCAGCAGCTTAGGCCCAGGAAGGGGGGCCGGCACAGATACGCAGTATTTT. Residues: CASSLGPGRGAGTDTQYF.

This chain joins TRBV4-1 and TRBJ2-2, with no clear D. The CDR3 covers 15 residues. Trimming removed 1 base from V and 4 bases from J, with 10 bases in between. The germline V gene encodes CDR1 MGHRA and CDR2 YSYEKL. CDR3 sequence reads: CASSQGRLSTGELFF. The CDR3, as DNA: TGCGCCAGCAGCCAAGGGCGTCTGAGCACCGGGGAGCTGTTTTTT.

This clone was seen only a few times. The J gene is TRBJ1-5, the V gene TRBV29-1; a possible D gene is TRBD1 (5 bases). The V end lost 4 bases, the J end lost 6 bases, and 13 bases lay between the germline ends. CDR1 and CDR2 from the germline V gene are SQVTM and ANQGSEA. The CDR3 consists of 13 residues. CDR3 bases: TGCAGCGTTGGTGGGGGTGAAGGTCAGCCCCAGCATTTT. Residues: CSVGGGEGQPQHF.

The rearrangement links TRBV5-4 to TRBJ1-2, with D perhaps matching TRBD1 (6 bases). The CDR3 loop spans 13 amino acids. Germline V CDR1 and CDR2: SGHNT, YYREEE (reference sequence). Trimming stripped 4 bases from V and 2 bases from J, with 9 bases between. This CDR3 reads CASSNRENYGYTF. CDR3 nucleotides: TGTGCCAGCAGCAACAGGGAGAACTATGGCTACACCTTC.

The J gene is TRBJ1-5, the V gene TRBV19; 8 nucleotides agree with TRBD1. The CDR3 has 13 residues. The V segment lost 5 bases and the J segment 5 bases; nucleotides outside the gene matches: 2. The germline V gene has CDR1 LNHDA and CDR2 SQIVND (reference sequence). The CDR3, as DNA: TGTGCCAGTAGTGCGACAGGGGATCAGCCCCAGCATTTT. Amino acid sequence: CASSATGDQPQHF.

The count of this clone is one. The V and J genes are TRBV14 and TRBJ2-1; TRBD1 matches at 8 bases. CDR1 and CDR2 (germline): SGHDN, FVKESK. V dropped 6 bases and J dropped 0; count of bases not matched to a gene: 10. The CDR3 is made up of 17 amino acids. Here the CDR3 DNA reads TGTGCCAGCAGTCATAGGACAGGGATGAGCTCCTACAATGAGCAGTTCTTC. Translation: CASSHRTGMSSYNEQFF.

The V gene is TRBV7-2, the J gene TRBJ1-1; D uncertain. V was pared by 2 bases and J by 1 base, with 8 bases between. The CDR3 consists of 14 residues. Germline V gene sequence: CDR1 SGHTA, CDR2 FQGNSA. The CDR3 DNA reads as TGTGCCAGCAGCTTACCGGGCTCGAACACTGAAGCTTTCTTT. The encoded protein is CASSLPGSNTEAFF.

This chain joins TRBV24-1 and TRBJ2-3; no definite D call. Per the germline V gene, CDR1 is KGHDR and CDR2 is SFDVKD. Trimming took off 7 bases at V and 3 bases at J, with 13 bases between the two ends. The CDR3 spans 14 residues. CDR3 loop: CATRGPIETDTQYF. The CDR3 DNA reads as TGTGCCACCAGAGGTCCTATAGAGACAGATACGCAGTATTTT.

V and J are TRBV28 and TRBJ2-7, with D possibly TRBD1 on 5 matching bases. This CDR3 region has 14 residues. V lost 1 base to trimming and J lost 2 bases, with 9 bases between them. The germline CDR1 and CDR2 sequences are MDHEN and SYDVKM. CDR3: CASSLSQATYEQYF. CDR3 nucleotide sequence: TGTGCCAGCAGTTTATCACAGGCAACCTACGAGCAGTACTTC.

This clone was found once. The chain has TRBV19 and TRBJ2-1; D gene ambiguous. The CDR3 runs 14 residues. Germline-derived CDR1 and CDR2 are LNHDA and SQIVND (reference sequence). V lost 0 bases to trimming and J lost 4 bases, with 7 bases between them. The CDR3 sequence is CASSIDNLYNEQFF. CDR3 coding DNA: TGTGCCAGTAGTATAGATAATCTATACAATGAGCAGTTCTTC. Full variable domain (missing parts from reference TRBV19 and TRBJ2-1): DGGITQSPKYLFRKEGQNVTLSCEQNLNHDAMYWYRQDPGQGLRLIYYSQIVNDFQKGDIAEGYSVSREKKESFPLTVTSAQKNPTAFYLCASSIDNLYNEQFFGPGTRLTVL.

This chain connects TRBV29-1 to TRBJ1-4, with 8 bases lining up with TRBD1. Per the germline V gene, CDR1 is SQVTM and CDR2 is ANQGSEA. This CDR3 contains 16 residues. V gave up 0 bases and J gave up 1 base; unmatched junction bases: 4. CDR3 nucleotides: TGCAGCGTTGAAGATTACAGGGGGGGAACTAATGAAAAACTGTTTTTT. Translating gives CSVEDYRGGTNEKLFF. Drawing the rest from reference TRBV29-1 and TRBJ1-4, the complete variable domain is SAVISQKPSRDICQRGTSLTIQCQVDSQVTMMFWYRQQPGQSLTLIATANQGSEATYESGFVIDKFPISRPNLTFSTLTVSNMSPEDSSIYLCSVEDYRGGTNEKLFFGSGTQLSVL.

This chain links TRBV7-8 with TRBJ1-5; TRBD1 is a possible D gene (5 bases). CDR3 length: 13 amino acids. The V end was cut by 5 bases, the J end by 4 bases, with 9 bases between. Germline V gives CDR1 SGHVS, CDR2 FQNEAQ. The CDR3 region is CASSQGANQPQHF. CDR3 nucleotides: TGTGCCAGCAGCCAAGGGGCGAATCAGCCCCAGCATTTT.

The chain recombines TRBV21-1 with TRBJ1-4; the table names TRBD1, a call not compared with the DNA. TRBV21-1 is termed a pseudogene. This CDR3 contains 16 residues. DNA for the CDR3: TGTGCCAGCAGCAAAAACAGGGTGGCAACTAATGAAAAACTGTTTTTT. Protein sequence: CASSKNRVATNEKLFF.